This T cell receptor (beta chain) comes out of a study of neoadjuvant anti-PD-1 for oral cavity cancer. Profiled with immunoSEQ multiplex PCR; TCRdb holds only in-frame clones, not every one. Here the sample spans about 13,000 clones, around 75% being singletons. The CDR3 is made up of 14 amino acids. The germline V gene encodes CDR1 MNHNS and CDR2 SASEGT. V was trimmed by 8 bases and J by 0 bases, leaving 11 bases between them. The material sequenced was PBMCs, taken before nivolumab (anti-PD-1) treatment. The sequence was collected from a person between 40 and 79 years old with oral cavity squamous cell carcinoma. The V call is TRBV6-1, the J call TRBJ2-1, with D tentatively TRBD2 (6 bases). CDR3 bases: TGTGCCAGCGAGAGCGGGCGCTCCTACAATGAGCAGTTCTTC. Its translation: CASESGRSYNEQFF.